Here is one T cell receptor (beta chain) with its context. Measured with immunoSEQ multiplex PCR; TCRdb has only the in-frame clones, and not every one. The top ten clones hold more than 5.5% of a sample with tens of thousands of clones, about 91% of them seen once. This record belongs to a study of OX40 agonist ivuxolimab in advanced cancers. The CDR3 loop spans 13 amino acids. Trimming removed 4 bases at V and 0 bases at J, with 6 bases between. CDR1 and CDR2 from the germline V gene are SGHTA and FQGTGA. The J gene is TRBJ1-1, the V gene TRBV7-3, with D uncertain. The TCR originated in an adult with an advanced solid tumor such as melanoma, head and neck, liver or kidney cancer. The specimen was CD4+ or CD8+ T cells sorted from blood, collected in a trial of the OX40 agonist ivuxolimab. The CDR3 loop reads CASSSAMNTEAFF. The CDR3 DNA reads as TGTGCCAGCAGCTCGGCGATGAACACTGAAGCTTTCTTT. The whole variable domain, remainder taken from reference TRBV7-3 and TRBJ1-1, is GAGVSQTPSNKVTEKGKYVELRCDPISGHTALYWYRQSLGQGPEFLIYFQGTGAADDSGLPNDRFFAVRPEGSVSTLKIQRTERGDSAVYLCASSSAMNTEAFFGQGTRLTVV.